Listed below are T cell receptor beta chains from one sample, sequenced in a study of T-cell reconstitution after alpha-beta-depleted transplantation in children. TCRdb re-called the PCR reads through MiXCR, storing one row per CDR3 protein. The sample lists about 350,000 distinct CDR3 sequences, about an eighth occurring once. The sequencing used PBMCs, collected from the stem cell graft. Source of these receptors: a human donor who donated a stem cell graft to a child with Fanconi anemia. The CDR3 runs from the conserved cysteine through the conserved F or W. The D gene is left open where the match is weak. Clone size is shown for a subset of rows, as once, few, many or a class of expanded clone.

>NA|TRBV28|TRBJ1-5|14|NA
CASSQGQGRQPQHF
TGTGCCAGCAGCCAGGGGCAGGGAAGGCAGCCCCAGCATTTT
>NA|TRBV10-1|TRBJ2-5|13|NA
CASSVRVKETQYF
TGCGCCAGCAGTGTAAGAGTAAAAGAGACCCAGTACTTC
>TRBD1|TRBV7-9|TRBJ1-1|20|few
CASSSMAGQVISEMNTEAFF
TGTGCCAGCAGCTCGATGGCGGGACAGGTTATTAGTGAGATGAACACTGAAGCTTTCTTT
>NA|TRBV5-1|TRBJ2-3|17|many
CASSLADSSELTDTQYF
TGCGCCAGCAGCTTGGCCGATAGTTCGGAACTCACAGATACGCAGTATTTT
>TRBD2|TRBV10-1|TRBJ2-3|16|NA
CASSPLAGGLTDTQYF
TGCGCCAGCAGTCCCCTAGCGGGGGGGCTCACAGATACGCAGTATTTT
>NA|TRBV20-1|TRBJ2-1|16|many
CSARDLGPSSYNEQFF
TGCAGTGCTAGAGATTTGGGGCCGAGCTCCTACAATGAGCAGTTCTTC
>NA|TRBV29-1|TRBJ2-5|14|many
CSVVGPSHQETQYF
TGCAGCGTTGTGGGCCCTAGCCACCAAGAGACCCAGTACTTC
>NA|TRBV5-1|TRBJ1-1|16|many
CASSLAQGDMNTEAFF
TGCGCCAGCAGCTTGGCCCAGGGCGATATGAACACTGAAGCTTTCTTT
>TRBD1|TRBV12-3/TRBV12-4|TRBJ2-1|14|many
CASSLDREGNEQFF
TGTGCCAGCAGTCTCGACAGGGAAGGCAATGAGCAGTTCTTC
>NA|TRBV10-2|TRBJ2-5|13|NA
CASNEGRGLTQYF
TGCGCCAGCAATGAGGGGAGAGGCCTGACCCAGTACTTC
>NA|TRBV15|TRBJ1-1|13|once
CATSRDSPTEAFF
TGTGCCACCAGCAGGGACAGCCCTACTGAAGCTTTCTTT
>TRBD1|TRBV28|TRBJ1-2|14|many
CASSLQTGGNGYTF
TGTGCCAGCAGTCTACAGACAGGGGGCAATGGCTACACCTTC
>NA|TRBV5-1|TRBJ1-1|15|many
CASSLGPSGNTEAFF
TGCGCCAGCAGCTTGGGCCCCTCCGGGAACACTGAAGCTTTCTTT
>NA|TRBV15|TRBJ1-2|14|few
CATSRDLGGDGYTF
TGTGCCACCAGCAGAGATCTGGGGGGCGATGGCTACACCTTC
>NA|TRBV11-2|TRBJ1-1|19|NA
CASSLDRTGNLRISTEAFF
TGTGCCAGCAGCTTAGATAGAACAGGTAACTTAAGGATAAGCACTGAAGCTTTCTTT
>NA|TRBV28|TRBJ2-1|17|few
CASSSLSSGQTYNEQFF
TGTGCCAGCAGTTCCCTCAGTTCCGGACAGACCTACAATGAGCAGTTCTTC
>NA|TRBV2|TRBJ1-1|13|NA
CTSRWTVNTEAFF
TGTACCAGCAGGTGGACAGTTAACACTGAAGCTTTCTTT
>NA|TRBV20-1|TRBJ1-2|15|few
CSAIAGRTGTYGYTF
TGCAGTGCTATTGCGGGTAGGACCGGTACCTATGGCTACACCTTC
>NA|TRBV12-3/TRBV12-4|TRBJ1-2|13|many
CASSLLAGRGYTF
TGTGCCAGCAGTTTGTTGGCCGGGCGCGGCTACACCTTC
>NA|TRBV5-1|TRBJ1-2|15|NA
CASSPTPEQVYGYTF
TGCGCCAGCAGCCCGACCCCGGAACAGGTATATGGCTACACCTTC
>TRBD1|TRBV7-9|TRBJ1-4|14|few
CASSPTGINEKLFF
TGTGCCAGCAGTCCGACAGGGATTAATGAAAAACTGTTTTTT
>TRBD1|TRBV12-3/TRBV12-4|TRBJ2-1|15|NA
CASSARDRARDEQFF
TGTGCCAGCAGTGCCCGGGACAGAGCTAGAGATGAGCAGTTCTTC
>NA|TRBV5-1|TRBJ2-4|14|NA
CASSLDEIGNIQYF
TGCGCCAGCAGCTTGGACGAAATAGGGAACATTCAGTACTTC
>NA|TRBV24-1|TRBJ2-2|14|many
CATSVRGATGELFF
TGTGCCACCAGCGTTCGGGGGGCCACCGGGGAGCTGTTTTTT
>TRBD1|TRBV5-1|TRBJ1-5|13|many
CASSLTGDQPQHF
TGCGCCAGCAGCCTGACAGGGGATCAGCCCCAGCATTTT
>NA|TRBV27|TRBJ2-5|13|many
CASSPYQGETQYF
TGTGCCAGCAGTCCCTACCAGGGGGAGACCCAGTACTTC
>NA|TRBV6-1|TRBJ2-3|15|few
CASTLIEGGPDTQYF
TGTGCCAGCACACTAATTGAGGGGGGTCCTGATACGCAGTATTTT
>NA|TRBV7-8|TRBJ1-1|13|NA
CASIPGAGAEAFF
TGTGCCAGCATCCCGGGAGCAGGGGCTGAAGCTTTCTTT
>NA|TRBV15|TRBJ2-2|15|many
CATSSSRGNTGELFF
TGTGCCACCAGCAGCAGCAGGGGGAACACCGGGGAGCTGTTTTTT
>NA|TRBV3-1|TRBJ2-5|15|NA
CASSLQVSVRETQYF
TGTGCCAGCAGCCTCCAAGTTAGCGTTAGGGAGACCCAGTACTTC
>NA|TRBV11-2|TRBJ2-3|14|NA
CASSLEGLSDTQYF
TGTGCCAGCAGCTTAGAAGGTTTGTCAGATACGCAGTATTTT
>NA|TRBV12-3/TRBV12-4|TRBJ1-1|14|few
CASTLGAGQTEAFF
TGTGCCAGCACCCTGGGGGCAGGGCAAACTGAAGCTTTCTTT
>NA|TRBV7-8|TRBJ1-6|13|many
CASSLARDSPLHF
TGTGCCAGCAGCTTAGCTCGGGATTCACCCCTCCACTTT
>NA|TRBV30|TRBJ1-3|12|few
CAWSNRGNTIYF
TGTGCCTGGAGTAACAGGGGAAACACCATATATTTT
>NA|TRBV2|TRBJ2-5|12|many
CASSGNRETQYF
TGTGCCAGCAGTGGAAATAGAGAGACCCAGTACTTC
>NA|TRBV29-1|TRBJ2-3|12|many
CSVRTGLDTQYF
TGCAGCGTGAGAACAGGGTTAGATACGCAGTATTTT
>NA|TRBV2|TRBJ1-1|13|few
CASRSQMNTEAFF
TGTGCCAGCAGGAGCCAGATGAACACTGAAGCTTTCTTT
>NA|TRBV7-2|TRBJ1-1|15|few
CASSLRRGSSGEAFF
TGTGCCAGCAGCTTAAGAAGGGGGTCTTCCGGTGAAGCTTTCTTT
>NA|TRBV12-3/TRBV12-4|TRBJ2-1|12|many
CASSPLPSEQFF
TGTGCCAGCAGTCCCCTCCCTAGTGAGCAGTTCTTC
>NA|TRBV7-9|TRBJ2-2|14|NA
CASVISGNTGELFF
TGTGCCAGCGTAATTAGCGGGAACACCGGGGAGCTGTTTTTT
>NA|TRBV6-1|TRBJ1-5|16|NA
CASRPMLGESNQPQHF
TGTGCCAGCAGACCAATGTTGGGGGAAAGCAATCAGCCCCAGCATTTT
>NA|TRBV6-1|TRBJ2-7|14|NA
CASSLGQPAYEQYF
TGTGCCAGCAGCCTCGGACAGCCTGCCTACGAGCAGTACTTC
>NA|TRBV20-1|TRBJ1-5|14|many
CSARGSSSNQPQHF
TGCAGTGCTAGAGGAAGTTCTAGCAATCAGCCCCAGCATTTT
>NA|TRBV30|TRBJ2-5|15|NA
CAWSVGGVLQETQYF
TGTGCCTGGAGTGTAGGGGGAGTACTCCAAGAGACCCAGTACTTC
>NA|TRBV25-1|TRBJ1-1|15|few
CASRGDRNLNTEAFF
TGTGCCAGCAGGGGAGATAGAAACTTGAACACTGAAGCTTTCTTT
>TRBD1|TRBV12-3/TRBV12-4|TRBJ1-5|14|few
CASSRTGGDQPQHF
TGTGCCAGCAGTCGGACAGGGGGCGATCAGCCCCAGCATTTT
>TRBD2|TRBV11-2|TRBJ2-1|15|many
CASSLTGGSYNEQFF
TGTGCCAGCAGCTTAACGGGAGGCTCCTACAATGAGCAGTTCTTC
>TRBD2|TRBV28|TRBJ2-1|16|few
CASSFSPSGDYNEQFF
TGTGCCAGCAGTTTTTCCCCCAGCGGGGACTACAATGAGCAGTTCTTC
>NA|TRBV27|TRBJ1-4|15|NA
CASSRTWATNEKLFF
TGTGCCAGCAGTCGAACCTGGGCAACTAATGAAAAACTGTTTTTT
>NA|TRBV15|TRBJ2-5|14|many
CATAAGGPQETQYF
TGTGCCACCGCTGCTGGGGGCCCCCAGGAGACCCAGTACTTC